The rows below give T cell receptor beta chains drawn from one sample of a study of blood T cell repertoires in COVID-19. Clones were sequenced by immunoSEQ multiplex PCR, and TCRdb holds only the in-frame ones, with some missing. The sample includes roughly 250,000 clones, 85% to 90% of them seen just once. The material sequenced was peripheral blood. These receptor sequences come from a woman under 40 with COVID-19, enrolled during active disease. The CDR3 runs from the conserved cysteine through the conserved F or W. The D gene is left open where the match is weak. Clone size appears in some rows only: once, few, many, or a class for an expanded clone.

j_call: TRBJ2-7; d_call: TRBD2; clone_size: -; v_call: TRBV7-6; cdr3_aa: CASSLPAKTATGGEQYF; cdr3_nt: TGTGCCAGCAGCCTCCCCGCCAAGACAGCTACGGGAGGGGAGCAGTACTTC
j_call: TRBJ2-1; d_call: -; clone_size: -; v_call: TRBV9; cdr3_aa: CASSVYGNNEQFF; cdr3_nt: TGTGCCAGCAGCGTATACGGGAACAATGAGCAGTTCTTC
j_call: TRBJ1-1; d_call: TRBD1; clone_size: -; v_call: TRBV19; cdr3_aa: CASYTGRGQENTEAFF; cdr3_nt: TGTGCCAGTTATACGGGGAGAGGACAGGAGAACACTGAAGCTTTCTTT
j_call: TRBJ1-1; d_call: -; clone_size: -; v_call: TRBV6-4; cdr3_aa: CASSDGPNTEAFF; cdr3_nt: TGTGCCAGCAGTGACGGGCCTAACACTGAAGCTTTCTTT
j_call: TRBJ2-2; d_call: -; clone_size: -; v_call: TRBV29-1; cdr3_aa: CSVGRLTGELFF; cdr3_nt: TGCAGCGTTGGCAGGCTCACCGGGGAGCTGTTTTTT
j_call: TRBJ2-3; d_call: -; clone_size: -; v_call: TRBV4-1; cdr3_aa: CASSHRYF; cdr3_nt: TGCGCCAGCAGCCACCGGTATTTT
j_call: TRBJ2-1; d_call: -; clone_size: -; v_call: TRBV4-1; cdr3_aa: CASSQEFLINEQFF; cdr3_nt: TGCGCCAGCAGCCAAGAGTTCCTAATCAATGAGCAGTTCTTC
j_call: TRBJ1-2; d_call: -; clone_size: -; v_call: TRBV9; cdr3_aa: CASSDLDRAVGYGYTF; cdr3_nt: TGTGCCAGCAGCGACCTAGACAGAGCCGTCGGTTATGGCTACACCTTC
j_call: TRBJ1-2; d_call: -; clone_size: -; v_call: TRBV4-2; cdr3_aa: CASSQDRGGYTF; cdr3_nt: TGTGCCAGCAGCCAAGATCGGGGTGGCTACACCTTC
j_call: TRBJ1-2; d_call: -; clone_size: -; v_call: TRBV28; cdr3_aa: CASRTTGGDGYTF; cdr3_nt: TGTGCCAGCAGGACTACTGGGGGGGATGGCTACACCTTC
j_call: TRBJ1-5; d_call: TRBD1; clone_size: -; v_call: TRBV2; cdr3_aa: CASSPGDRGDQPQHF; cdr3_nt: TGTGCCAGCAGTCCGGGAGACAGGGGGGATCAGCCCCAGCATTTT
j_call: TRBJ2-5; d_call: TRBD1; clone_size: once; v_call: TRBV7-9; cdr3_aa: CASSFPTGDQETQYF; cdr3_nt: TGTGCCAGCAGCTTCCCCACAGGGGACCAAGAGACCCAGTACTTC
j_call: TRBJ2-7; d_call: -; clone_size: -; v_call: TRBV4-1; cdr3_aa: CASSRFDSHLTYEQYF; cdr3_nt: TGCGCCAGCAGCCGATTTGACAGCCACCTTACCTACGAGCAGTACTTC
j_call: TRBJ2-7; d_call: TRBD1; clone_size: -; v_call: TRBV10-2; cdr3_aa: CASSGLGQGDEQYF; cdr3_nt: TGCGCCAGCAGTGGGCTTGGACAGGGCGACGAGCAGTACTTC
j_call: TRBJ2-3; d_call: TRBD2; clone_size: -; v_call: TRBV3-1/TRBV3-2; cdr3_aa: CASSQDFLAGDAQYF; cdr3_nt: TGTGCCAGCAGCCAAGATTTCCTAGCGGGGGATGCGCAGTATTTT
j_call: TRBJ2-7; d_call: -; clone_size: once; v_call: TRBV7-6; cdr3_aa: CASSPTQGEGSYEQYF; cdr3_nt: TGTGCCAGCAGCCCCACCCAAGGCGAGGGTAGTTACGAGCAGTACTTC
j_call: TRBJ1-6; d_call: -; clone_size: -; v_call: TRBV6-6; cdr3_aa: CASRTGTPNSPLHF; cdr3_nt: TGTGCCAGCAGGACCGGGACACCTAATTCACCCCTCCACTTT
j_call: TRBJ1-5; d_call: -; clone_size: -; v_call: TRBV6-1; cdr3_aa: CASSERGHNQPQHF; cdr3_nt: TGTGCCAGCAGTGAAAGGGGACACAATCAGCCCCAGCATTTT
j_call: TRBJ2-1; d_call: -; clone_size: -; v_call: TRBV5-1; cdr3_aa: CASHWDTYNEQFF; cdr3_nt: TGCGCCAGTCACTGGGACACCTACAATGAGCAGTTCTTC
j_call: TRBJ2-7; d_call: TRBD2; clone_size: -; v_call: TRBV4-2; cdr3_aa: CASSQDVGGGAHEQYF; cdr3_nt: TGTGCCAGCAGCCAAGATGTTGGCGGGGGGGCTCACGAGCAGTACTTC
j_call: TRBJ2-7; d_call: -; clone_size: -; v_call: TRBV30; cdr3_aa: CAWSSLDRIRGEQYF; cdr3_nt: TGTGCCTGGAGTAGCCTTGACCGGATAAGGGGCGAGCAGTACTTC
j_call: TRBJ2-1; d_call: -; clone_size: -; v_call: TRBV27; cdr3_aa: CASSFVPNSYNEQFF; cdr3_nt: TGTGCCAGCAGTTTTGTTCCCAACTCCTACAATGAGCAGTTCTTC
j_call: TRBJ2-1; d_call: TRBD2; clone_size: -; v_call: TRBV4-1; cdr3_aa: CASSPRTSSIREQFF; cdr3_nt: TGCGCCAGCAGCCCCCGGACTAGCAGTATCCGTGAGCAGTTCTTC
j_call: TRBJ1-2; d_call: -; clone_size: -; v_call: TRBV6-5; cdr3_aa: CASSYSPGTNYGYTF; cdr3_nt: TGTGCCAGCAGTTACTCCCCGGGGACTAACTATGGCTACACCTTC
j_call: TRBJ2-6; d_call: -; clone_size: -; v_call: TRBV24-1; cdr3_aa: CATSDHLGSASGANVLTF; cdr3_nt: TGTGCCACCAGTGATCATCTTGGCAGCGCGTCTGGGGCCAACGTCCTGACTTTC
j_call: TRBJ2-1; d_call: -; clone_size: -; v_call: TRBV9; cdr3_aa: CASSGWDLVGNNEQFF; cdr3_nt: TGTGCCAGCAGCGGGTGGGACTTGGTGGGGAACAATGAGCAGTTCTTC
j_call: TRBJ2-3; d_call: TRBD2; clone_size: -; v_call: TRBV5-1; cdr3_aa: CASSLGGGGSTDTQYF; cdr3_nt: TGCGCCAGCAGCTTGGGCGGCGGGGGAAGCACAGATACGCAGTATTTT
j_call: TRBJ2-3; d_call: TRBD1; clone_size: -; v_call: TRBV2; cdr3_aa: CASRPRTGGTDTQYF; cdr3_nt: TGTGCCAGCAGACCCCGGACAGGGGGCACAGATACGCAGTATTTT
j_call: TRBJ2-1; d_call: TRBD2; clone_size: once; v_call: TRBV7-8; cdr3_aa: CASSYGLAGGLYNEQFF; cdr3_nt: TGTGCCAGCAGCTACGGACTAGCGGGGGGACTCTACAATGAGCAGTTCTTC
j_call: TRBJ2-7; d_call: -; clone_size: -; v_call: TRBV7-6; cdr3_aa: CASSPLEGPYYEQYF; cdr3_nt: TGTGCCAGCAGCCCTTTAGAGGGTCCCTACTACGAGCAGTACTTC
j_call: TRBJ2-7; d_call: -; clone_size: -; v_call: TRBV29-1; cdr3_aa: CSVYFRDTSYEQYF; cdr3_nt: TGCAGCGTTTACTTCCGGGACACCTCCTACGAGCAGTACTTC